This T cell receptor beta chain was sequenced for a study of cytomegalovirus exposure and HLA in healthy donors. The PCR was carried out with 60 Vbeta primers and 13 Jbeta primers. Clones were read by immunoSEQ multiplex PCR, and TCRdb kept only the in-frame ones, dropping some. Among 170,000 or so clones listed, approximately 80% were seen once. CDR1 is MNHNY and CDR2 is SVGAGI in the germline V gene (reference sequence). V shed 11 bases and J shed 5 bases, with 15 bases lying between them. CDR3 length: 12 amino acids. The sample consisted of PBMCs. The chain carries TRBV6-6 and TRBJ2-5; D may be TRBD2 (7 bases). The TCR originated in a woman in her thirties in good health and CMV-seronegative. The CDR3 sequence: CAGGRGWETQYF. For the CDR3, the DNA is TGTGCCGGGGGGCGGGGGTGGGAGACCCAGTACTTC.